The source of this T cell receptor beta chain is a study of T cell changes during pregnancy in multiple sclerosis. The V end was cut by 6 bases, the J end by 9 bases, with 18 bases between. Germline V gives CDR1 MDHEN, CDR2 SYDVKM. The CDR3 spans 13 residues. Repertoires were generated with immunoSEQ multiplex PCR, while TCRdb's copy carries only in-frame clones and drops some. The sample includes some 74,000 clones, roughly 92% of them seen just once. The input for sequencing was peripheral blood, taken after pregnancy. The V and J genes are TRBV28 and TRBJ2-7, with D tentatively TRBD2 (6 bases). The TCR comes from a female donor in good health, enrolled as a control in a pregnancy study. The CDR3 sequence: CASSRREPPGQYF. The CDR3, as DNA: TGTGCCAGCAGCAGACGGGAGCCACCGGGGCAGTACTTC.